These 31 T cell receptor beta chains were all obtained from the same sample, sequenced in a study of radiotherapy plus CTLA-4 blockade in lung cancer. Clones were sequenced by immunoSEQ multiplex PCR, and TCRdb holds only the in-frame ones, with some missing. Of tens of thousands of clones listed, over 80% were seen once; the top ten hold around 0.76%. The specimen was peripheral blood, collected from a patient treated with radiotherapy plus ipilimumab. These receptors originate from a human donor with non-small cell lung cancer who had stable disease on radiotherapy plus ipilimumab.

The rearrangement joins TRBV28 to TRBJ2-3; possible D gene TRBD2, 6 bases. Trimming stripped 4 bases from V and 2 bases from J, with 10 bases between. This CDR3 region has 14 residues. From germline, CDR1 is MDHEN and CDR2 SYDVKM. CDR3 sequence (DNA): TGTGCCAGCAGTTGGGACTCGAACACAGATACGCAGTATTTT. As protein: CASSWDSNTDTQYF.

This clone showed up just once. The chain recombines TRBV5-1 with TRBJ2-7; 7 bases line up with TRBD1. Trimming took 10 bases from V and 0 from J; bases not matched to a gene: 4. From germline, CDR1 is SGHRS and CDR2 YFSETQ. The CDR3 is made up of 12 amino acids. The CDR3 nucleotides are TGCGCCTCGGGACAGAGCTCCTACGAGCAGTACTTC. As protein: CASGQSSYEQYF.

V usage is TRBV10-3 and J usage is TRBJ2-7, with D possibly being TRBD1 (5 bases). The CDR3 spans 15 residues. Trimming took 6 bases from V and 5 from J, leaving 20 bases between them. CDR1 is ENHRY, CDR2 SYGVKD, per germline. The CDR3 DNA reads TGTGCCATCAGCGATCCCGGCAGGGATCCCCACGAGCAGTACTTC. Translated: CAISDPGRDPHEQYF.

The J gene is TRBJ2-7, the V gene TRBV5-6; 7 bases line up with TRBD1. V gave up 2 bases and J gave up 4 bases; unmatched junction bases: 9. The CDR3 has 15 amino acids. CDR1 SGHDT and CDR2 YYEEEE come from the germline V gene. This CDR3 reads CASSFQGVGMYEQYF. As DNA, the CDR3 is TGTGCCAGCAGCTTCCAGGGGGTAGGTATGTACGAGCAGTACTTC.

The CDR3 DNA sequence: TGTGCCAGCAGCTCCCGGACTAGCGGGGATGAGCAGTTCTTC. As protein: CASSSRTSGDEQFF. The rearrangement links TRBV9 to TRBJ2-1; 12 nucleotides line up with TRBD2. The CDR3 loop spans 14 amino acids. Germline V gene data show CDR1 as SGDLS and CDR2 as YYNGEE. V lost 4 bases to trimming and J lost 8 bases; unmatched junction nucleotides: 4. The variable domain in full, with the rest retrieved from reference TRBV9 and TRBJ2-1, is DSGVTQTPKHLITATGQRVTLRCSPRSGDLSVYWYQQSLDQGLQFLIQYYNGEERAKGNILERFSAQQFPDLHSELNLSSLELGDSALYFCASSSRTSGDEQFFGPGTRLTVL.

V gene TRBV7-2 combines with J gene TRBJ2-1; D is ambiguous. The CDR3 has 13 residues. V lost 5 bases and J 10 bases, leaving 15 bases between the germline ends. Per the germline V gene, CDR1 is SGHTA and CDR2 is FQGNSA. CDR3 amino acids: CASSGRAPREQFF. CDR3 DNA sequence: TGTGCCAGCAGCGGACGGGCCCCGCGGGAGCAGTTCTTC.

The V call is TRBV2, the J call TRBJ1-5; 8 bases fit TRBD1. Germline loops: CDR1 SNHLY, CDR2 FYNNEI. After removal of 7 bases from V and 6 bases from J, the junction contained 11 bases not matched to a gene. The CDR3 has 15 residues. CDR3 bases: TGTGCCAGCACGTCGAACCAGGGGGCTGGTCAGCCCCAGCATTTT. This gives the protein CASTSNQGAGQPQHF.

The chain combines TRBV4-1 with TRBJ2-6; D remains ambiguous. The germline CDR1 and CDR2 sequences are MGHRA and YSYEKL. V was pared by 4 bases and J by 2 bases, with 9 bases between. The CDR3 runs 15 residues. This chain's CDR3 is CASSLTVTGANVLTF. DNA of the CDR3: TGCGCCAGCAGCCTCACAGTGACTGGGGCCAACGTCCTGACTTTC.

The chain is built from TRBV6-1 and TRBJ1-2; weak D call: TRBD1 (5 bases). The CDR3 is made up of 14 amino acids. The V end lost 5 bases, the J end lost 4 bases, and 14 bases lay between the germline ends. Per the germline V gene, CDR1 is MNHNS and CDR2 is SASEGT. The CDR3 nucleotides are TGTGCCAGCAGTTTCCAGGGAGATGCCTATGGCTACACCTTC. Its translation: CASSFQGDAYGYTF.

The chain combines TRBV30 with TRBJ1-2; unclear D gene. With 4 bases removed from V and 7 bases from J, the gap between germline ends came to 16 bases. Germline CDR1 and CDR2: GTSNPN and SVGIG (reference sequence). The CDR3 runs to 13 residues. In DNA form, the CDR3 reads TGTGCCTGGAACCGGATTACTACGGTTGGCTACACCTTC. This sequence encodes CAWNRITTVGYTF.

This rearrangement joins TRBV14 to TRBJ2-6, with 9 positions matching TRBD2. The V gene's germline CDR1 is SGHDN and CDR2 FVKESK. The CDR3 contains 17 residues. The V segment lost 7 bases and the J segment 0 bases; nucleotides outside the gene matches: 7. Written as DNA, the CDR3 is TGTGCCAGCACCCATTTAGCGGGAGACTCTGGGGCCAACGTCCTGACTTTC. This encodes CASTHLAGDSGANVLTF.

This clone is a singleton in its sample. The J gene is TRBJ1-4, the V gene TRBV7-8; D is ambiguous. The V gene's germline CDR1 is SGHVS and CDR2 FQNEAQ. This CDR3 comprises 19 residues. Trimming cost V 5 bases and J 0 bases, with 22 bases left between them. The CDR3 reads CASSPKVALAPSTNEKLFF. CDR3 in DNA: TGTGCCAGCAGCCCTAAGGTGGCGCTTGCCCCTTCAACTAATGAAAAACTGTTTTTT.

The J gene is TRBJ2-7, the V gene TRBV18; the match to TRBD1 covers 7 bases. Germline V gene lookup returns CDR1 KGHSH and CDR2 LQKENI. This CDR3 contains 16 residues. V lost 6 bases to trimming and J lost 2 bases; unmatched junction nucleotides: 13. CDR3 sequence: CASSFLRDSRAYEQYF. Written as DNA, the CDR3 is TGTGCCAGCTCCTTTCTTAGGGACAGTCGGGCCTACGAGCAGTACTTC.

This clone has more than one count but fewer than ten. The V gene is TRBV10-3, the J gene TRBJ2-2, with TRBD1 matching over 7 bases. CDR1 is ENHRY, CDR2 SYGVKD, per germline. J gave up 5 bases and V 7 bases, and 4 bases lay outside the gene matches. The CDR3 is 13 residues long. CDR3 residues: CAITDRETGELFF. CDR3 nucleotide sequence: TGTGCCATCACCGACAGGGAGACCGGGGAGCTGTTTTTT.

The DNA for the CDR3 is TGCGCCAGCAGCAAATCGGGAGCGAACACCGGGGAGCTGTTTTTT. This translates into CASSKSGANTGELFF. V and J are TRBV5-1 and TRBJ2-2, with D possibly being TRBD2 (6 bases). Germline V CDR1 and CDR2: SGHRS, YFSETQ. The V end was cut by 4 bases, the J end by 0 bases, with 10 bases between. This CDR3 has 15 amino acids. Complete variable domain (other parts from reference TRBV5-1 and TRBJ2-2): KAGVTQTPRYLIKTRGQQVTLSCSPISGHRSVSWYQQTPGQGLQFLFEYFSETQRNKGNFPGRFSGRQFSNSRSEMNVSTLELGDSALYLCASSKSGANTGELFFGEGSRLTVL.

The chain combines TRBV4-2 with TRBJ2-3; 9 bases are shared with TRBD2. After removal of 4 bases from V and 2 bases from J, the junction contained 7 bases not matched to a gene. The CDR3 is 16 residues long. Germline loops: CDR1 LGHNA, CDR2 YNFKEQ. The CDR3 reads CASSLTTSGLTDTQYF. Here the CDR3 DNA reads TGTGCCAGCAGCCTCACGACTAGCGGCCTCACAGATACGCAGTATTTT.

This chain joins TRBV19 and TRBJ1-1; weak D call: TRBD1 (5 bases). The CDR3 is 14 residues long. V was clipped by 4 bases and J by 5 bases, with 14 bases between them. From germline, CDR1 is LNHDA and CDR2 SQIVND (reference sequence). The CDR3 nucleotides are TGTGCCAGTAGTACAAGGGGCGCGGGGACTGAAGCTTTCTTT. Translating gives CASSTRGAGTEAFF.

The CDR3 region is CASSYSSGGTEAFF. In nucleotides, the CDR3 is TGTGCCAGCAGTTACTCGAGTGGGGGCACTGAAGCTTTCTTT. The chain links TRBV6-5 to TRBJ1-1, with D possibly being TRBD1 (5 bases). The CDR3 has 14 residues. CDR1 is MNHEY, CDR2 SVGAGI, per germline. V was clipped by 0 bases and J by 4 bases, with 9 bases between them.

This chain uses TRBV5-1 with TRBJ2-1; 9 bases map to TRBD2. This CDR3 has 15 residues. The V gene's germline CDR1 is SGHRS and CDR2 YFSETQ. V was clipped by 3 bases and J by 9 bases; unmatched bases: 10. The CDR3 DNA sequence: TGCGCCAGCAGCTCGGCGGGGGGGCGAATCGGTGAGCAGTTCTTC. This codes for CASSSAGGRIGEQFF.

V usage is TRBV6-1 and J usage is TRBJ1-1; D is perhaps TRBD1 (5 bases). The CDR3 extends over 13 amino acids. V was clipped by 10 bases and J by 1 base, with 13 bases between them. CDR1 is MNHNS and CDR2 is SASEGT in the germline V gene. This CDR3 is CAICRAANTEAFF. DNA of the CDR3: TGTGCCATTTGCAGGGCTGCGAACACTGAAGCTTTCTTT.

The chain recombines TRBV5-1 with TRBJ2-7; D is possibly TRBD1 (6 bases). V gave up 4 bases and J gave up 1 base, with 12 bases separating them. Germline V gives CDR1 SGHRS, CDR2 YFSETQ. CDR3 length: 14 amino acids. The CDR3 sequence: CASSRDTTSYEQYF. The DNA of the CDR3 is TGCGCCAGCAGCCGGGACACCACTTCCTACGAGCAGTACTTC.

This rearrangement joins TRBV9 to TRBJ1-1; weak D call: TRBD1 (5 bases). The CDR3 spans 14 residues. The V end was cut by 4 bases, the J end by 0 bases, with 10 bases between. Germline V gene sequence: CDR1 SGDLS, CDR2 YYNGEE. CDR3 coding DNA: TGTGCCAGCAGCTCCGGACACATGAACACTGAAGCTTTCTTT. This sequence encodes CASSSGHMNTEAFF.

The chain carries TRBV6-1 and TRBJ1-1; TRBD1 matches 8 bases. V lost 5 bases to trimming and J lost 4 bases; unmatched junction nucleotides: 6. The CDR3 is 14 residues long. CDR1 and CDR2 from the germline V gene are MNHNS and SASEGT. The chain's CDR3 is CASSTGQGGTEAFF. CDR3 DNA sequence: TGTGCCAGCAGTACCGGACAGGGAGGCACTGAAGCTTTCTTT.

In its sample, this clone was seen once. The chain employs TRBV18 and TRBJ2-2; the D gene is possibly TRBD1 (5 bases). The CDR3 has 12 amino acids. The V and J ends lost 8 bases and 6 bases respectively, with 10 bases between them. The V gene's germline CDR1 is KGHSH and CDR2 LQKENI. CDR3 loop: CASGRDSGELFF. The CDR3 coding sequence is TGTGCCAGCGGCAGGGATTCCGGGGAGCTGTTTTTT. Variable domain in full (rest from reference TRBV18 and TRBJ2-2): NAGVMQNPRHLVRRRGQEARLRCSPMKGHSHVYWYRQLPEEGLKFMVYLQKENIIDESGMPKERFSAEFPKEGPSILRIQQVVRGDSAAYFCASGRDSGELFFGEGSRLTVL.

The gene calls are TRBV5-1 and TRBJ2-7; 11 bases line up with TRBD1. The CDR3 consists of 16 residues. V lost 2 bases to trimming and J lost 2 bases; unmatched junction nucleotides: 6. Germline lookup yields CDR1 SGHRS and CDR2 YFSETQ. The CDR3 coding sequence is TGCGCCAGCAGCTTAACCCCGGGACAGGGGGCCTACGAGCAGTACTTC. Its translation is CASSLTPGQGAYEQYF.

V is TRBV30 and J is TRBJ2-1, with a tentative D call TRBD2 (6 bases). The germline gives CDR1 GTSNPN, CDR2 SVGIG (reference sequence). The CDR3 covers 13 residues. Deletions cut 1 base from V and 3 bases from J, with 7 bases between. The CDR3 loop reads CAWSGGNYNEQFF. CDR3 in DNA: TGTGCCTGGAGTGGCGGGAACTACAATGAGCAGTTCTTC.

The chain combines TRBV30 with TRBJ2-2; weak D call: TRBD2 (6 bases). The CDR3 totals 14 residues. The germline CDR1 and CDR2 sequences are GTSNPN and SVGIG (reference sequence). Trimming took off 0 bases at V and 2 bases at J, with 7 bases between the two ends. CDR3 sequence reads: CAWSVLANTGELFF. The CDR3 DNA sequence: TGTGCCTGGAGTGTACTAGCAAACACCGGGGAGCTGTTTTTT.

This chain uses TRBV6-6 with TRBJ2-3, with 11 bases fitting TRBD2. Germline V lookup: CDR1 MNHNY, CDR2 SVGAGI (reference sequence). With V trimmed by 5 bases and J by 0 bases, 4 bases remained unmatched. CDR3 length: 16 residues. The CDR3 loop is CASSRLAGGSTDTQYF. CDR3 nucleotide sequence: TGTGCCAGCAGTCGATTAGCGGGAGGGAGCACAGATACGCAGTATTTT.

The genes are TRBV6-1 and TRBJ2-7, with 10 positions matching TRBD2. The ends lost 5 bases at V and 5 bases at J; junction bases unmatched: 9. The CDR3 length is 15 residues. The germline V gene has CDR1 MNHNS and CDR2 SASEGT. The CDR3 loop reads CASSRIGTSANEQYF. The CDR3 region has the DNA TGTGCCAGCAGTAGGATAGGGACTAGCGCAAACGAGCAGTACTTC.

This clone was counted a single time. The chain has TRBV5-5 and TRBJ1-6; 9 positions match TRBD1. CDR1 SGHKS and CDR2 YYEKEE come from the germline V gene (reference sequence). Trimming took 4 bases from V and 9 from J; bases not matched to a gene: 8. The CDR3 consists of 15 residues. CDR3 coding DNA: TGTGCCAGCAGCCCGGGACAGGGAAGGCTTTCACCCCTCCACTTT. Protein: CASSPGQGRLSPLHF.

The gene calls are TRBV29-1 and TRBJ2-7; unclear D gene. V was shortened by 5 bases and J by 0 bases, with 8 bases between the two germline ends. This CDR3 has 12 amino acids. CDR1 is SQVTM and CDR2 is ANQGSEA in the germline V gene. CDR3 protein: CSVQRSSYEQYF. The DNA for the CDR3 is TGCAGCGTTCAAAGGAGCTCCTACGAGCAGTACTTC.